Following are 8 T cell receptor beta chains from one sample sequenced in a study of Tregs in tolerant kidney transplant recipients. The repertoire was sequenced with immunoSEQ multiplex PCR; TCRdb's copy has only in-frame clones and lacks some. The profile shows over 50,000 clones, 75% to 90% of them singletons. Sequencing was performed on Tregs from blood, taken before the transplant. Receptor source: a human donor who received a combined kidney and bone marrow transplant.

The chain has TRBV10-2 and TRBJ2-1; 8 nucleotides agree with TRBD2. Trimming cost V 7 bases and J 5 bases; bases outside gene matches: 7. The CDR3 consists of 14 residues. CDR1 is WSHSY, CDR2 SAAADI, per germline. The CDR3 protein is CASTSGGKHNEQFF. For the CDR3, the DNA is TGCGCCAGCACGTCGGGAGGGAAACACAATGAGCAGTTCTTC.

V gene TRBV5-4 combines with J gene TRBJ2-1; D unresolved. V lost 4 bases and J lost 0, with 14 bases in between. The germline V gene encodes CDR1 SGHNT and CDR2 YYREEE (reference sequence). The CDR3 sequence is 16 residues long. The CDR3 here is CASSPRQPSSYNEQFF. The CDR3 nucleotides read TGTGCCAGCAGCCCAAGACAACCGAGCTCCTACAATGAGCAGTTCTTC.

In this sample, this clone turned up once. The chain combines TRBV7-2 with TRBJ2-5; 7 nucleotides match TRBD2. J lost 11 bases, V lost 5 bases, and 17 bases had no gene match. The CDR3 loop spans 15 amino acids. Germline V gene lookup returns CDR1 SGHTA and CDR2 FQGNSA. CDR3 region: CASSPPSGKGFEQYF. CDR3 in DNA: TGTGCCAGCAGCCCCCCCAGCGGGAAGGGATTTGAGCAGTACTTC.

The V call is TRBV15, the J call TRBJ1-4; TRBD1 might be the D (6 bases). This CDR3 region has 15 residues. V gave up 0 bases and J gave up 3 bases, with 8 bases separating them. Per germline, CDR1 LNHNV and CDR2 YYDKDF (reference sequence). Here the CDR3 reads CATSREPGANEKLFF. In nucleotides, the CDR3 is TGTGCCACCAGCAGAGAGCCAGGGGCTAATGAAAAACTGTTTTTT.

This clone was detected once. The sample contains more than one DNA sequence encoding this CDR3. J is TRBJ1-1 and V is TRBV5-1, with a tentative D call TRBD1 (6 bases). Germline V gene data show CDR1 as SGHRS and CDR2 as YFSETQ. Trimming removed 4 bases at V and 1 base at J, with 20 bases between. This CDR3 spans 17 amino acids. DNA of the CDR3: TGCGCCAGCAGCCGGGGTCAGGCAGGGGTGCGGAACACTGAAGCTTTCTTT. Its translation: CASSRGQAGVRNTEAFF.

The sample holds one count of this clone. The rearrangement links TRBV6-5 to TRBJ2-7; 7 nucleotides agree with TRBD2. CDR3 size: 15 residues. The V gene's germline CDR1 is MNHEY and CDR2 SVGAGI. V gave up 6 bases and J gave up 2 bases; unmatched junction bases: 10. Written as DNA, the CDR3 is TGTGCCAGCAGCCCCACCGGGAGGTTTCCCTACGAGCAGTACTTC. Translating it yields CASSPTGRFPYEQYF.

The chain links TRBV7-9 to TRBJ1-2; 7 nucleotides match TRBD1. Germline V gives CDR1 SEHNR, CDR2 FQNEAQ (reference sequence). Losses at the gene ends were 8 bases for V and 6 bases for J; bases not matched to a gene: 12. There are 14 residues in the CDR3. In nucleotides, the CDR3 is TGTGCCAGCGGCCAGGGGGGGACACTGAATGGCTACACCTTC. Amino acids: CASGQGGTLNGYTF.

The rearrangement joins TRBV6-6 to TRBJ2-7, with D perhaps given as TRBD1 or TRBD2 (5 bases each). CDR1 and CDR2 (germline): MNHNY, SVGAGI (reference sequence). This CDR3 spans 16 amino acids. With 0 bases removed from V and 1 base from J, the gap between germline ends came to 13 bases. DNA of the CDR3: TGTGCCAGCAGTTACTCGATCCGGGGCCCTTCCTACGAGCAGTACTTC. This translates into CASSYSIRGPSYEQYF.